The 31 T cell receptor beta chains listed next were all sequenced from one sample in a study of blood T cell repertoires in COVID-19. Clones were read by immunoSEQ multiplex PCR, and TCRdb kept only the in-frame ones, dropping some. The sample contains roughly 65,000 clones, 85% of which appear only once. Specimen: peripheral blood. The receptor source for this set is a woman of 80 years or more with active or convalescent COVID-19.

This clone was found once. V and J are TRBV4-1 and TRBJ2-1; TRBD1 agrees at 9 bases. The CDR3 runs to 16 residues. Germline CDR1 and CDR2: MGHRA and YSYEKL. The V and J ends lost 1 base and 6 bases, in that order; junction bases with no gene match: 7. The CDR3 bases are TGCGCCAGCAGCCAAGCCGGGACAGGGCGTCTCAATGAGCAGTTCTTC. Protein: CASSQAGTGRLNEQFF.

The genes are TRBV4-3 and TRBJ2-1; 7 bases agree with TRBD2. Trimming removed 1 base from V and 8 bases from J; junction bases left unmatched: 5. This CDR3 has 14 amino acids. Germline CDR1 and CDR2: LGHNA and YSLEER. CDR3 amino acids: CASSQGNRGDEQFF. The CDR3, as DNA: TGCGCCAGCAGCCAAGGCAATCGGGGGGATGAGCAGTTCTTC.

CDR3 loop: CASTHGVGGANTDTQYF. In DNA, the CDR3 is TGCGCCAGCACCCACGGGGTGGGGGGGGCGAACACAGATACGCAGTATTTT. The chain carries TRBV5-1 and TRBJ2-3, with a weak D call TRBD2 (7 bases). Germline values: CDR1 SGHRS, CDR2 YFSETQ. Trimming pared 6 bases from V and 2 bases from J, leaving 22 bases between. The CDR3 loop spans 17 amino acids.

The genes are TRBV4-3 and TRBJ2-7; 8 nucleotides match TRBD2. The V gene's germline CDR1 is LGHNA and CDR2 YSLEER. J lost 4 bases, V lost 1 base, and 6 bases had no gene match. The length of the CDR3 is 15 residues. CDR3 amino acids: CASSQGDSGGYEQYF. In nucleotides, the CDR3 is TGCGCCAGCAGCCAAGGAGACAGCGGGGGATACGAGCAGTACTTC.

The count of this clone is one. V gene TRBV7-2 combines with J gene TRBJ1-5; D gene ambiguous. Germline CDR1 and CDR2: SGHTA and FQGNSA. This CDR3 spans 14 amino acids. V lost 2 bases and J lost 4, with 9 bases in between. The CDR3, as DNA: TGTGCCAGCAGCTTAACGGTCTCAAATCAGCCCCAGCATTTT. Translation: CASSLTVSNQPQHF.

Here the CDR3 reads CASSSPWRGDTQYF. Written as DNA, the CDR3 is TGTGCCAGCAGCTCTCCTTGGAGGGGAGATACGCAGTATTTT. This chain links TRBV5-6 with TRBJ2-3; weak D call: TRBD2 (6 bases). Trimming left V 3 bases short and J 5 bases short, with 13 bases between. The length of the CDR3 is 14 residues. The V gene's germline CDR1 is SGHDT and CDR2 YYEEEE.

V usage is TRBV6-2 or TRBV6-3 and J usage is TRBJ2-3, with D possibly TRBD2 on 6 matching bases. The CDR3 runs to 16 residues. CDR1 is MNHEY and CDR2 is SVGEGT in the germline V gene. The germline V and J ends were trimmed by 1 base and 1 base, with 12 bases remaining between them. The CDR3 spells CASSYWGWGGTDTQYF. In DNA, the CDR3 is TGTGCCAGCAGTTACTGGGGGTGGGGGGGCACAGATACGCAGTATTTT.

As regards this clone: Relative to the germline gene, one junction end is altered; a read error may explain this. The rearrangement links TRBV12-3 or TRBV12-4 to TRBJ1-4; TRBD1 matches 7 bases. The CDR3 runs to 13 residues. The CDR3, as DNA: TGTGCCCGCAGGGGGGGCCCGCGGGGGGAACTGTTTTTT. Translated: CARRGGPRGELFF.

This chain uses TRBV19 with TRBJ2-1; 8 bases agree with TRBD1. CDR3 length: 17 residues. The J segment lost 7 bases and the V segment lost 3 bases, leaving 14 bases of the junction unmatched. Germline CDR1 and CDR2: LNHDA and SQIVND (reference sequence). DNA of the CDR3: TGTGCCAGTAGTATTCGAGGACAGGGACTTTTTTGGAATGAGCAGTTCTTC. It is translated as CASSIRGQGLFWNEQFF.

The chain carries TRBV7-3 and TRBJ1-2; tentatively, D is TRBD1 (6 bases). V shed 2 bases and J shed 7 bases, with 11 bases lying between them. Germline-derived CDR1 and CDR2 are SGHTA and FQGTGA. The CDR3 covers 13 residues. The CDR3 DNA reads TGTGCCAGCAGCTTACAGCGGGACATTGGCTACACCTTC. Amino acids: CASSLQRDIGYTF.

This clone occurred once. The rearrangement uses TRBV5-4 and TRBJ2-5; 8 bases are shared with TRBD2. The V gene's germline CDR1 is SGHNT and CDR2 YYREEE (reference sequence). V shed 4 bases, J shed 9 bases, and the junction held 17 bases outside the gene matches. The CDR3 runs 16 residues. CDR3 DNA sequence: TGTGCCAGCAGCCCGCCGGGCGGGGGGCCTCATGGGGCCCAGTACTTC. Protein: CASSPPGGGPHGAQYF.

The chain has TRBV29-1 and TRBJ2-3; 12 bases line up with TRBD2. V shed 4 bases and J 4 bases; nucleotides not matched to a gene: 6. This CDR3 has 15 amino acids. Germline V gives CDR1 SQVTM, CDR2 ANQGSEA. CDR3: CSVGPSGGAPDTQYF. The CDR3 DNA sequence: TGCAGCGTTGGTCCTAGCGGGGGGGCCCCAGATACGCAGTATTTT.

The chain recombines TRBV6-5 with TRBJ2-1; 9 bases line up with TRBD1. The CDR3 has 14 residues. The trim removed 7 bases at V and 7 bases at J, leaving 8 bases unmatched. Germline values: CDR1 MNHEY, CDR2 SVGAGI. Here the CDR3 DNA reads TGTGCCAGCACCCCTTGGGACAGGGAAAATGAGCAGTTCTTC. It yields the protein CASTPWDRENEQFF.

The chain employs TRBV7-4 and TRBJ1-5, with D possibly being TRBD1 (6 bases). The V end was cut by 4 bases, the J end by 4 bases, with 14 bases between. The CDR3 totals 15 residues. Germline-derived CDR1 and CDR2 are SGHVT and SQSDAQ. CDR3 DNA: TGTGCCAGCAGCTCTAGGGGGGGAACTAATCAGCCCCAGCATTTT. Translating gives CASSSRGGTNQPQHF.

The genes are TRBV27 and TRBJ2-3; 7 nucleotides align to TRBD1. V shed 5 bases and J 2 bases; nucleotides not matched to a gene: 25. Germline V lookup: CDR1 MNHEY, CDR2 SMNVEV (reference sequence). The CDR3 extends over 21 amino acids. CDR3 bases: TGTGCCAGCAGTCCCAGTCGGCCAAGACCTCGCCGGGGACAGAACACAGATACGCAGTATTTT. It encodes CASSPSRPRPRRGQNTDTQYF.

This chain joins TRBV10-3 and TRBJ2-2; 15 nucleotides align to TRBD2. The ends lost 6 bases at V and 0 bases at J; junction bases unmatched: 8. Germline loops: CDR1 ENHRY, CDR2 SYGVKD. This CDR3 is 19 amino acids long. The CDR3 bases are TGTGCCATCAGCCCGGGACTAGCGGGGGGTAGGGCGAACACCGGGGAGCTGTTTTTT. Protein: CAISPGLAGGRANTGELFF.

This chain uses TRBV6-5 with TRBJ1-2, with 9 nucleotides matching TRBD1. J was trimmed by 2 bases and V by 6 bases; bases with no gene match: 4. The CDR3 is 14 amino acids. The germline V gene has CDR1 MNHEY and CDR2 SVGAGI. CDR3 amino acids: CASRGTGTNYGYTF. The CDR3 DNA sequence: TGTGCCAGCAGGGGGACAGGGACAAACTATGGCTACACCTTC.

The chain carries TRBV5-1 and TRBJ2-7; 10 bases are shared with TRBD2. J gave up 4 bases and V 0 bases, and 4 bases lay outside the gene matches. In germline, CDR1 is SGHRS, CDR2 YFSETQ. This CDR3 has 15 residues. CDR3 in DNA: TGCGCCAGCAGCTTGGCCAGCGGGGGGGCGTACGAGCAGTACTTC. It yields the protein CASSLASGGAYEQYF.

J is TRBJ2-1 and V is TRBV7-2, with D hard to call. The CDR3 is made up of 15 amino acids. Trimming took off 1 base at V and 2 bases at J, with 9 bases between the two ends. The germline V gene has CDR1 SGHTA and CDR2 FQGNSA. CDR3 in amino acids: CASSLDISPYNEQFF. The CDR3 coding sequence is TGTGCCAGCAGCTTAGACATCTCCCCCTACAATGAGCAGTTCTTC.

The chain links TRBV7-9 to TRBJ2-1; 9 nucleotides agree with TRBD2. This CDR3 spans 13 amino acids. The V segment lost 5 bases and the J segment 15 bases; nucleotides outside the gene matches: 11. Germline V lookup: CDR1 SEHNR, CDR2 FQNEAQ (reference sequence). The CDR3: CASSSLGGGVPFF. CDR3 in DNA: TGTGCCAGCAGCAGTTTGGGCGGGGGGGTACCGTTCTTC.

V gene TRBV19 combines with J gene TRBJ1-2; 7 bases are a match to TRBD1. The length of the CDR3 is 13 residues. Germline trimming cut 6 bases from V and 3 bases from J; bases unmatched to any gene: 4. Germline CDR1 reads LNHDA; CDR2 reads SQIVND (reference sequence). The DNA of the CDR3 is TGTGCCAGTAGGACAGGGTCGGACTATGGCTACACCTTC. Protein sequence: CASRTGSDYGYTF.

This chain joins TRBV7-7 and TRBJ1-6, with D uncertain. Trimming left V 5 bases short and J 7 bases short, with 3 bases between. The CDR3 has 11 amino acids. Germline assignment: CDR1 SSHAT and CDR2 FNYEAQ (reference sequence). CDR3: CASSLNSPLHF. The CDR3 DNA follows: TGTGCCAGCAGCCTGAATTCACCCCTCCACTTT.

The chain uses TRBV6-5 and TRBJ1-1; D is uncertain. The V and J ends lost 6 bases and 3 bases respectively, with 11 bases between them. The CDR3 loop spans 13 amino acids. Germline-derived CDR1 and CDR2 are MNHEY and SVGAGI. CDR3 nucleotide sequence: TGTGCCAGCAGGGCAAATCGGGACACTGAAGCTTTCTTT. It specifies CASRANRDTEAFF.

V gene TRBV6-5 combines with J gene TRBJ2-7, with D maybe TRBD2 (7 bases). The CDR3 spans 12 residues. Germline V gives CDR1 MNHEY, CDR2 SVGAGI. V was cut by 7 bases and J by 11 bases, with 18 bases left in between. CDR3 nucleotide sequence: TGTGCCAGCACTTCCACGGGGGGACAAAAGTACTTC. This translates into CASTSTGGQKYF.

The chain joins TRBV5-4 to TRBJ2-6; D uncertain. The length of the CDR3 is 18 residues. Germline values: CDR1 SGHNT, CDR2 YYREEE (reference sequence). V was shortened by 0 bases and J by 4 bases, with 17 bases between the two germline ends. As DNA, the CDR3 is TGTGCCAGCAGCTTGGCCCCCAGATCCGTGTGGGGGGCCAACGTCCTGACTTTC. It yields the protein CASSLAPRSVWGANVLTF. The complete variable domain, with remaining parts taken from reference TRBV5-4 and TRBJ2-6, reads ETGVTQSPTHLIKTRGQQVTLRCSSQSGHNTVSWYQQALGQGPQFIFQYYREEENGRGNFPPRFSGLQFPNYSSELNVNALELDDSALYLCASSLAPRSVWGANVLTFGAGSRLTVL.

The genes are TRBV9 and TRBJ2-5; TRBD2 matches at 8 bases. J lost 1 base, V lost 4 bases, and 9 bases had no gene match. The CDR3 consists of 16 residues. CDR1 is SGDLS and CDR2 is YYNGEE in the germline V gene. The CDR3 sequence: CASSPRLAGTQETQYF. The CDR3 DNA reads TGTGCCAGCAGCCCTAGGTTAGCGGGGACCCAAGAGACCCAGTACTTC.

The chain joins TRBV5-6 to TRBJ1-6; 9 nucleotides line up with TRBD1. This CDR3 region has 14 residues. V was clipped by 4 bases and J by 10 bases; unmatched bases: 6. CDR1 is SGHDT and CDR2 is YYEEEE in the germline V gene. The CDR3 protein is CASSRGQGGSPLHF. CDR3 bases: TGTGCCAGCAGCCGGGGACAGGGTGGATCACCCCTCCACTTT.

This chain joins TRBV7-2 and TRBJ2-1; the match to TRBD2 covers 9 bases. The V segment lost 4 bases and the J segment 2 bases; nucleotides outside the gene matches: 9. Germline V gene lookup returns CDR1 SGHTA and CDR2 FQGNSA. This CDR3 comprises 17 residues. Here the CDR3 DNA reads TGTGCCAGCAGCTCCGCCCTAGCGGGGTGGACCTACAATGAGCAGTTCTTC. Protein: CASSSALAGWTYNEQFF.

This sequence joins TRBV20-1 and TRBJ1-5, with D hard to call. Germline CDR1 and CDR2: DFQATT and SNEGSKA (reference sequence). The length of the CDR3 is 11 residues. V was shortened by 6 bases and J by 4 bases, with 7 bases between the two germline ends. The CDR3 DNA reads as TGCAGTGCCACCGAGAATCAGCCCCAGCATTTT. This encodes CSATENQPQHF.

CDR3 protein: CASRLDPRQYTEAFF. CDR3 DNA sequence: TGCGCCAGCAGGCTTGACCCCAGACAGTACACTGAAGCTTTCTTT. The rearrangement links TRBV5-1 to TRBJ1-1; D may be TRBD1 (5 bases). CDR3 length equals 15 residues. Trimming stripped 5 bases from V and 3 bases from J, with 17 bases between. The germline CDR1 and CDR2 sequences are SGHRS and YFSETQ.

The CDR3 here is CASTESSGNTIYF. The CDR3 DNA reads as TGTGCCAGCACCGAGAGCTCTGGAAACACCATATATTTT. The V and J genes are TRBV12-3 or TRBV12-4 and TRBJ1-3, with D unresolved. The V and J ends lost 7 bases and 0 bases respectively, with 7 bases between them. The CDR3 is 13 amino acids.